This T cell receptor (beta chain) comes out of a study of cytomegalovirus exposure and HLA in healthy donors (dated by TCRdb to 2016 to 2017). As for the study more broadly: An earlier analysis of approximately 550 of the donors reported 250 to 300 Gb of sequence data and some 120 million unique TCR beta sequences from about 179 million T cells. Donor age, sex, ethnicity and CMV serostatus were compiled alongside the repertoire data. All discovery cohort repertoires had been generated on a single sequencing platform. Among roughly 400 genotyped donors of the cohort, an average of around 220,000 unique TCR beta nucleotide sequences was sequenced per donor, of which about 18% were non-productive. Among the roughly 410 genotyped donors, roughly 80% belonged to the genetic ancestry cluster associated with self-reported Caucasian donors. A later analysis re-examined previously published TCR beta repertoires from more than 600 donors and added high-resolution HLA genotyping to investigate patterns of TCR occurrence. Genome-wide SNP genotypes for about 65% of the 666 donors were used in a later genetic analysis, which treated that subset as a discovery cohort. To predict cytomegalovirus infection status, the study combined high-throughput TCR immunosequencing, statistical association of individual TCRs with disease status, and machine learning. To decide whether each TCR beta V gene segment behaved as functional or pseudogenic, an earlier analysis of some 600 of the donors relied on high-throughput TCR beta sequencing. Roughly 300 gigabases of sequencing data and tens of millions of unique TCR sequences were included in an early release covering roughly 700 HLA-typed donors. HLA typing included class I and class II loci at four-digit resolution. Several DR-DQ haplotypes were handled as single units for association and clustering because linkage in the cohort was strong. In the later analysis, no new phenotypic data were used to find candidate immune exposures; instead, reliance was placed on TCR beta sequences and their occurrence across donors. Using immunosequencing, the study profiled T cell repertoires from fewer than 700 subjects and related those repertoires to cytomegalovirus serostatus. Typing coverage varied by locus: roughly 620-640 donors for A, B, C, DRB1 and DQB1; approximately 520 for DQA1; 600 to 610 for DPA1; some 470 for DPB1. The study aimed to test whether cataloging public T cell receptors could reveal signatures of past pathogen exposure. A separate validation cohort of 100 to 150 different subjects was used in addition to the 666-subject first cohort.

V is cut back by 5 bases and J by 11 bases, with 11 bases in the junction unmatched. The CDR3 contains 15 residues, cysteine and phenylalanine counted. Of the read, only the CDR3 DNA is kept; its 45 bases are in frame from base 1. In the germline V gene (reference sequence), CDR1 corresponds to MNHEY and CDR2 to SMNVEV. The cohort consisted of more than 650 healthy bone marrow donors. At the time of sampling, all cohort members were nominally healthy, though unrecorded immune exposures were likely present. The donor tested CMV seropositive and was one of the 289 seropositive cohort members. Every donor gave a peripheral blood sample, and the peripheral blood mononuclear cells from that sample were used for TCR beta sequencing. The Qiagen DNeasy Blood Extraction Kit was used to extract genomic DNA from the blood cell samples. Turning to this clone: This clone's antigen is unknown. No quality values exist for individual bases; no much larger clone is one base distant.

Overall results and qualifications from the work: The presence/absence analyses assumed that sequencing depth was roughly uniform across donors, and that assumption may not be true. In both the original and validation cohorts, the classifier was reported to diagnose cytomegalovirus status with high specificity and sensitivity. In a later analysis, TCR association rates were found to vary across HLA loci, with the most associated TCRs seen for DRB1 alleles and the fewest for HLA-C alleles. A later genetic analysis associated a missense DCLRE1C variant with V-gene and J-gene trimming of TCR beta chains, and an independent cohort replicated the association. CMV serostatus was the only immune exposure information available for the cohort. The authors suggested that the approach could potentially be generalized to other disease states and immunological phenotypes. Because counts were too low, some 17 rarely observed V segments, including chromosome 9 orphons, were excluded from the earlier analysis of under 650 of the donors. In vitro tests confirmed that three of the cytomegalovirus-associated TCR beta chains recognize cytomegalovirus antigens. Most CMV-associated TCR beta chains appeared to be HLA-restricted in a later analysis, and the HLA associations seemed to be driven largely by CMV exposure. A later genetic analysis reported fewer N-insertions in productive TCRs among donors in an Asian-associated ancestry cluster than the roughly 700-donor mean. Linkage disequilibrium might explain the correlated functional status among segregating V segments, but an unknown experimental factor could not be excluded. The sequencing pipeline was judged likely to have produced a cluster of highly shared sequence variants as a technical artifact. Specific HLA alleles were associated with 15,000 to 20,000 TCR beta sequences at a false discovery rate of 0.05 in a later analysis. In a later analysis, HLA-associated TCR beta chains showed more clonal expansion and lower generation probabilities than non-associated chains that were equally common. A further reported finding was that TCR beta sequences accurately predicted the HLA-A and HLA-B alleles for most subjects in the first cohort. Broadly in line with IMGT annotations, most TCR beta V segments showed up in productive rearrangements about 90% or about 30% of the time in an earlier analysis of about 500 of the donors. The cohort was sequenced for TCR beta chains only, and without alpha or paired-chain data the features that could be detected were limited. The study listed 150 to 200 TCR beta chains as associated with cytomegalovirus. In a later analysis, several top co-occurrence clusters were reported to appear linked to parvovirus B19, influenza, CMV and Epstein-Barr virus. Across donors, most TCR sequences were observed very rarely, whereas some public TCRs were present in many individuals. When HLA alleles, especially DR and DQ, strongly co-occurred, attributing TCR associations to individual alleles was difficult. Because some donors lacked HLA typing at each locus, the association tests relied only on the typed subset. Some IMGT-functional V segments, including TRBV6-2 and TRBV6-3, could not be distinguished by the 87-base-pair reads and were therefore excluded.

The protocol used for the library was the immunoSEQ multiplex PCR assay. For the multiplex PCR, a mixture combining 60 forward primers for TCR Vbeta segments and 13 reverse primers for TCR Jbeta segments was used. The CDR3 region of rearranged TCR beta genes was amplified from genomic DNA by a multiplex PCR assay. The amplified TCR beta libraries were sequenced on the Illumina HiSeq System as 87-base-pair reads. For the original study's pipeline: In a later analysis, 80 million or so unique TCR beta chains were counted across the roughly 610 repertoires, and about 9.9 million of these chains were shared by at least two donors. Raw reads were error-corrected and collapsed into unique sequences by a nearest-neighbor algorithm in which closely related sequences were merged to remove PCR and sequencing errors. V, D and J gene segments were assigned by aligning CDR3 sequences to IMGT reference sequences. For a sequence to be retained, a match of at least six nucleotides was required to both a V gene segment and a J gene segment. Rearrangements were called productive when the CDR3 lacked stop codons and stayed in frame with V and J; all others were non-productive. CDR3 was defined according to IMGT convention as the region running from the second conserved V-encoded cysteine to the conserved J-encoded phenylalanine. Sequences without an unambiguous match to a single V gene segment were excluded from the earlier analysis of 450 to 750 of the donors. An earlier analysis of approximately 590 of the donors classified V segments as functional when productive rearrangements were above 56.7% and as segregating when the standard deviation between donors was above 5%. A statistical classification framework was built to diagnose cytomegalovirus status from the catalog of TCR beta chain sequences. In a later analysis, TCR nucleotide sequences were compared against IMGT/GENE-DB human TR gene sequences so that V and J genes could be assigned. In a later analysis, CDR3 sequences and most-parsimonious VDJ recombination scenarios were assigned using the TCRdist pipeline. In a later analysis, every TCR beta chain was defined by the combination of its CDR3 amino acid sequence and its V-gene family, and reads without a unique V-gene family were dropped. As a way to deal with suspected cross-contamination and a sequencing artifact, a later analysis dropped 592 nucleotide sequences that were highly shared and had low generation probability. A later analysis calculated a clonal expansion index for each public chain from normalized within-repertoire ranks of inferred template counts. In a later analysis, generation probabilities were computed using a VDJ recombination model fitted to out-of-frame rearrangements, and the results were checked against IGoR. In a later analysis, hypergeometric tests were used to score TCR-TCR, TCR-HLA and TCR-CMV co-occurrence, with a repertoire-size bias correction applied to TCR pairs. To estimate false discovery rates, a later analysis permuted the HLA or CMV assignments 20 times. In a later analysis, co-occurring TCRs were grouped using DBSCAN, and TCRdist sequence similarity was added for clustering within HLA-allele-positive subsets. For co-occurrence clustering, repertoires with fewer than 30,000 or more than 120,000 public chains were excluded, along with roughly 5 repertoires with anomalous nucleotide sharing. Sourced from immuneACCESS, this table was stored by TCRdb with only in-frame sequences that have V and J called. A share of the clones is absent; for the studies checked, an unresolved V gene accounts for under half, and the remainder has no known explanation. V and J calls and clone size are given by that table; D and trimming were obtained from the DNA. This sample gives approximately 170,000 clones in total; under 80% of them show up just once. Of the sample, approximately 5% is held by the ten largest clones.

Input material: PBMCs. This sequence was found in a man aged 30 to 39 in good health and CMV-seropositive. The chain is encoded by TRBV27 joined to TRBJ2-1; 11 bases in the middle match TRBD2. At the DNA level, the sequence is TGTGCCAGCAGTCCTTTATCCACTAGCGGGGGAAAGCAGTTCTTC. It translates to CASSPLSTSGGKQFF.